Given below is one T cell receptor (beta chain) in context. Per the germline V gene, CDR1 is MDHEN and CDR2 is SYDVKM. This CDR3 is built from 14 residues. V lost 6 bases to trimming and J lost 5 bases; unmatched junction nucleotides: 6. The sample belongs to a study of blood T cell repertoires in COVID-19. Assay: immunoSEQ multiplex PCR; the TCRdb copy retains only in-frame clones and omits some. The sample gives some 270,000 clones, 85% to 90% of which show up once; around 1.9% is in the top ten. The specimen sequenced was PBMCs or T cells enriched from blood (not recorded which). The chain joins TRBV28 to TRBJ2-3, with 9 nucleotides matching TRBD2. The source is an older woman who had recovered from COVID-19. The CDR3 reads CASRLAGAEDTQYF. CDR3 nucleotides: TGTGCCAGCAGATTAGCGGGAGCAGAAGATACGCAGTATTTT. Together with reference TRBV28 and TRBJ2-3, the CDR3 gives the full variable domain: DVKVTQSSRYLVKRTGEKVFLECVQDMDHENMFWYRQDPGLGLRLIYFSYDVKMKEKGDIPEGYSVSREKKERFSLILESASTNQTSMYLCASRLAGAEDTQYFGPGTRLTVL.